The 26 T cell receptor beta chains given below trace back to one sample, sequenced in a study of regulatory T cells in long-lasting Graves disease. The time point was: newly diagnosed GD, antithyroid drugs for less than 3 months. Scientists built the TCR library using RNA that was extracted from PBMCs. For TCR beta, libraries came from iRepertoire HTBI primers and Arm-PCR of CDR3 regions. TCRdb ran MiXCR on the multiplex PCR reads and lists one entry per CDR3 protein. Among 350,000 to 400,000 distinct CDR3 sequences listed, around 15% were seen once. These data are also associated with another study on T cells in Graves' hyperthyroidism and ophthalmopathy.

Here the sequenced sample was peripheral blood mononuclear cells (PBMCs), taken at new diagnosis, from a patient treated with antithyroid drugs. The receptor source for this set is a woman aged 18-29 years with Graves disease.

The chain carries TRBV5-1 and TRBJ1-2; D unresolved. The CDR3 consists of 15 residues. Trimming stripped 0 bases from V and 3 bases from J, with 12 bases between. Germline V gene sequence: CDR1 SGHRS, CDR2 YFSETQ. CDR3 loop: CASSLERPSHYGYTF. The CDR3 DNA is TGCGCCAGCAGCTTGGAACGGCCAAGCCACTATGGCTACACCTTC.

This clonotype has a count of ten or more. CDR3 DNA: TGTGCCAGCAGCCAAGATCAGGGAGACAGGGGCTACGAGCAGTACTTC. It codes for CASSQDQGDRGYEQYF. This rearrangement joins TRBV3-1 to TRBJ2-7, with TRBD1 identical over 8 bases. CDR1 LGHDT and CDR2 YNNKEL come from the germline V gene (reference sequence). With 0 bases clipped from V and 3 bases from J, the junction kept 7 bases outside the gene matches. The CDR3 is made up of 16 amino acids.

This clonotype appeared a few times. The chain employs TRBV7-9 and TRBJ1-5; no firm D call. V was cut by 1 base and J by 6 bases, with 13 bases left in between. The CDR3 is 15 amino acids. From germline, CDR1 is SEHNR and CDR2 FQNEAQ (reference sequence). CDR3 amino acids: CASSLVLRVSQPQHF. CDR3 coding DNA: TGTGCCAGCAGCTTAGTCTTAAGGGTATCTCAGCCCCAGCATTTT.

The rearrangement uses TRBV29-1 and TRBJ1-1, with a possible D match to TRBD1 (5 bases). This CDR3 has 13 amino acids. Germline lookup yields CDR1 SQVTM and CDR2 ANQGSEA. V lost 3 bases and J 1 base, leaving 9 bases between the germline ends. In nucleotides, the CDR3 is TGCAGCGTTGAGGGGGAAGCGAACACTGAAGCTTTCTTT. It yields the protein CSVEGEANTEAFF.

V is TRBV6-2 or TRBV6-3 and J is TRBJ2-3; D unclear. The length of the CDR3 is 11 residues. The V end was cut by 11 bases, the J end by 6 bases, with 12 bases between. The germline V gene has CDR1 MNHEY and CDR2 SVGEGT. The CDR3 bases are TGTGCCCCCCGGGTCGGGGATACGCAGTATTTT. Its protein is CAPRVGDTQYF.

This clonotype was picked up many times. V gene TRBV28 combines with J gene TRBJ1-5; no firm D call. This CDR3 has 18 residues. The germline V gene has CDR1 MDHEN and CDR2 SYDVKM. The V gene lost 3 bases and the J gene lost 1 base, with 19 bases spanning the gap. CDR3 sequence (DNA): TGTGCCAGCAGTTTCTCCCGGGTCCGGATAGGGAGCAATCAGCCCCAGCATTTT. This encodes CASSFSRVRIGSNQPQHF.

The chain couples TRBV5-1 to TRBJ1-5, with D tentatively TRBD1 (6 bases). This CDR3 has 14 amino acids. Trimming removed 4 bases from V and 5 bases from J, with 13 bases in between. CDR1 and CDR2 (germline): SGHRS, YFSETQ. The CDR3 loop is CASSPGQFDQPQHF. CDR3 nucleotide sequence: TGCGCCAGCAGCCCCGGACAGTTCGATCAGCCCCAGCATTTT.

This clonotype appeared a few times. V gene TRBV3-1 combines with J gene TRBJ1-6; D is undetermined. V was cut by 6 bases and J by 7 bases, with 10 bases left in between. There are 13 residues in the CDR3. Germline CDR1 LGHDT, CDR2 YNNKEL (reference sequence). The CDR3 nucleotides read TGTGCCAGCAGAGGACCGGTGAATTCACCCCTCCACTTT. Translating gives CASRGPVNSPLHF.

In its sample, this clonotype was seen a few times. CDR3 in amino acids: CSALGQKGYTF. CDR3 bases: TGCAGTGCTTTGGGGCAGAAGGGCTACACCTTC. The V and J genes are TRBV20-1 and TRBJ1-2, with D maybe TRBD1 (5 bases). Trimming took off 5 bases at V and 8 bases at J, with 12 bases between the two ends. The CDR3 extends over 11 amino acids. Germline CDR1 reads DFQATT; CDR2 reads SNEGSKA (reference sequence).

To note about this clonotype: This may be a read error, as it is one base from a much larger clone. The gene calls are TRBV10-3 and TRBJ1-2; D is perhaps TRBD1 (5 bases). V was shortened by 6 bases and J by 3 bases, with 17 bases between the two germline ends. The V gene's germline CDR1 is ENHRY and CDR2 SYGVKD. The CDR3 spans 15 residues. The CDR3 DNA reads TGTGCCATCAGGACGCACTCCGGCAGGGACTATGGCTACACCTTC. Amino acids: CAIRTHSGRDYGYTF.

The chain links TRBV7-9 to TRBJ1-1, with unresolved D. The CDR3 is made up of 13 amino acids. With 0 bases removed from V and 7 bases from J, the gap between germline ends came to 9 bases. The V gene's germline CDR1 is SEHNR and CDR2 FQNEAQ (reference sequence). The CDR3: CASSLASGSEAFF. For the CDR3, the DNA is TGTGCCAGCAGCTTAGCCTCGGGGAGTGAAGCTTTCTTT. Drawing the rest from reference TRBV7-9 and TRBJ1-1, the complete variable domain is DTGVSQNPRHKITKRGQNVTFRCDPISEHNRLYWYRQTLGQGPEFLTYFQNEAQLEKSRLLSDRFSAERPKGSFSTLEIQRTEQGDSAMYLCASSLASGSEAFFGQGTRLTVV.

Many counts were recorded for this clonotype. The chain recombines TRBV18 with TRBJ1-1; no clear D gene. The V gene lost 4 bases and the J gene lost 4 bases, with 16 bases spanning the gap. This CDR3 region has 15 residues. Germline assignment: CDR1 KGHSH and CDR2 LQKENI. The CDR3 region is CASSRPDGLGTEAFF. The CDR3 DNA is TGTGCCAGCTCACGACCGGATGGTCTTGGCACTGAAGCTTTCTTT.

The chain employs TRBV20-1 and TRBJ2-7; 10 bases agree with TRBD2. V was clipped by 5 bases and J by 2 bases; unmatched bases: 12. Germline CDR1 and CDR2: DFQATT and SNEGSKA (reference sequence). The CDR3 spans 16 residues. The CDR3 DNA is TGCAGTGCTCATGGAACAAGCGGGAGGGTCCCCTACGAGCAGTACTTC. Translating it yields CSAHGTSGRVPYEQYF.

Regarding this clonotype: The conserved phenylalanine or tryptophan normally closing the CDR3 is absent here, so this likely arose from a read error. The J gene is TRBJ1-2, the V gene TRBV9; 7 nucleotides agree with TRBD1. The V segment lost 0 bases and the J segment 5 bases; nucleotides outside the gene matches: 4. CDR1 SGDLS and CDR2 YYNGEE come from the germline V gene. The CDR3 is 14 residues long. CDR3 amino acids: CASSVAMTGYGYTL. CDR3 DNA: TGTGCCAGCAGCGTAGCTATGACAGGGTATGGCTACACCCTC.

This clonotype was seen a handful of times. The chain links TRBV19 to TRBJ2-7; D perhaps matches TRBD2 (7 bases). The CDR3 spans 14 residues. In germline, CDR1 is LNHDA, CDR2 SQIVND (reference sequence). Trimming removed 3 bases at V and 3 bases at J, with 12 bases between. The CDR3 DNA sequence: TGTGCCAGTAGTATCCGGGGGGCGGACTACGAGCAGTACTTC. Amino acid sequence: CASSIRGADYEQYF.

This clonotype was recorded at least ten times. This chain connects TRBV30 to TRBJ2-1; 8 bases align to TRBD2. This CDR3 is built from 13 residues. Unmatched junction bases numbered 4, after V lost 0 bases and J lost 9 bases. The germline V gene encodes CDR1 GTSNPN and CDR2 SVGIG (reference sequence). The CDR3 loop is CAWSVSGSGEQFF. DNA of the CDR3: TGTGCCTGGAGTGTAAGCGGGAGCGGTGAGCAGTTCTTC.

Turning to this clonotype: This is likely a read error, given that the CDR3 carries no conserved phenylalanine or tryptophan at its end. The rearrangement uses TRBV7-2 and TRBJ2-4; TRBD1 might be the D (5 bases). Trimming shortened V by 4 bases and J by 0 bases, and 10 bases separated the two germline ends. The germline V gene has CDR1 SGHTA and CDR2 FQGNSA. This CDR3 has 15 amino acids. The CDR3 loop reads CASSSTDLAKNIQYL. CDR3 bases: TGTGCCAGCAGCTCGACAGATCTAGCCAAAAACATTCAGTACCTC.

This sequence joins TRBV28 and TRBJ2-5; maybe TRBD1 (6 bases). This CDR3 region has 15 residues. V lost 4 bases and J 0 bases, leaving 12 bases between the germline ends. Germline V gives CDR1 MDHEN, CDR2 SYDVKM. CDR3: CASSSRGQYQETQYF. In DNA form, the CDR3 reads TGTGCCAGCAGTTCCCGTGGACAGTACCAAGAGACCCAGTACTTC.

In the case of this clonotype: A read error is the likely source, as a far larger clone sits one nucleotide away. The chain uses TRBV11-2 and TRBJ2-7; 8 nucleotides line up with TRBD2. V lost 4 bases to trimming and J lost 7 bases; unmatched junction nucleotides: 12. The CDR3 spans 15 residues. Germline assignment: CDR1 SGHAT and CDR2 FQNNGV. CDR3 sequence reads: CASSSRTSPGNEQYF. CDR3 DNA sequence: TGTGCCAGCAGCTCACGGACTAGCCCGGGCAATGAGCAGTACTTC.

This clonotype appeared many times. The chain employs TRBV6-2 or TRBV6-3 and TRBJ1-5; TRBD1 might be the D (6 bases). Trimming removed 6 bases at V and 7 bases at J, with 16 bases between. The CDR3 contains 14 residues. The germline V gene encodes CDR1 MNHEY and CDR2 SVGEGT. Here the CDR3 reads CASRSGTLGQPQHF. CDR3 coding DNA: TGTGCCAGCAGATCCGGGACATTGGGACAGCCCCAGCATTTT.

The CDR3 spells CASNLGQATPNTEAFF. For the CDR3, the DNA is TGTGCCAGCAATCTGGGACAGGCTACCCCGAACACTGAAGCTTTCTTT. The rearrangement links TRBV5-6 to TRBJ1-1; TRBD1 aligns across 8 bases. Germline V gene data show CDR1 as SGHDT and CDR2 as YYEEEE. V lost 6 bases to trimming and J lost 1 base; unmatched junction nucleotides: 11. CDR3 length: 16 residues.

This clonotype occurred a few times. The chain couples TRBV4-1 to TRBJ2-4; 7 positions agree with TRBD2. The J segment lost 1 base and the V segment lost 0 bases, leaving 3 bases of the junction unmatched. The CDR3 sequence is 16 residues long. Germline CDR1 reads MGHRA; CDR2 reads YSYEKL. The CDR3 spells CASSQEAGAAKNIQYF. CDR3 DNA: TGCGCCAGCAGCCAAGAGGCGGGAGCGGCCAAAAACATTCAGTACTTC.

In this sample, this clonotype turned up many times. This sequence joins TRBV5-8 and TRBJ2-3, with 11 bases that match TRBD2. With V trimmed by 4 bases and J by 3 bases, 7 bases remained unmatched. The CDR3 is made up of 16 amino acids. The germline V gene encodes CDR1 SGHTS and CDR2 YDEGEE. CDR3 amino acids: CASSMGLAVVTDTQYF. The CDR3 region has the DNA TGTGCCAGCAGCATGGGACTAGCGGTGGTAACAGATACGCAGTATTTT.

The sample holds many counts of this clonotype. The CDR3 sequence is CASSLFLGTYNEQFF. The CDR3 DNA follows: TGTGCCAGCAGCTTATTCCTAGGGACCTACAATGAGCAGTTCTTC. The V call is TRBV11-2, the J call TRBJ2-1; D gene ambiguous. V shed 2 bases and J shed 2 bases, with 10 bases lying between them. Germline values: CDR1 SGHAT, CDR2 FQNNGV. The length of the CDR3 is 15 residues.

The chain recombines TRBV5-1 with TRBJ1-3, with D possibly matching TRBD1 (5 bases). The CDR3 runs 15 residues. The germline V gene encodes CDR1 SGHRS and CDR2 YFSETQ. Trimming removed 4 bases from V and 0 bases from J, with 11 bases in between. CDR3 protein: CASSNDGASGNTIYF. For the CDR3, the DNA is TGCGCCAGCAGCAACGACGGGGCCTCTGGAAACACCATATATTTT.

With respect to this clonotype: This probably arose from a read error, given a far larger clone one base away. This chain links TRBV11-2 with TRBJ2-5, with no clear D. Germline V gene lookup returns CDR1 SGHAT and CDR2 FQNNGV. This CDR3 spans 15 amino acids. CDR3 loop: CASSLAVTLGETRYF. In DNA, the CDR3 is TGTGCCAGCAGCTTAGCCGTCACCTTAGGCGAGACCCGGTACTTC.